Listed here are 21 T cell receptor beta chains from one sample, sequenced in a study of control samples from healthy donors and cancer patients. The protocol was immunoSEQ multiplex PCR, while the TCRdb copy is restricted to in-frame clones and leaves out a portion. The top ten hold 35% to 50% of the sample, which has tens of thousands of clones, around nine tenths seen once. Sequenced input: PBMCs. The receptors shown here come from a man aged 45-65 years with head and neck cancer.

This chain joins TRBV18 and TRBJ2-7, with 8 bases lining up with TRBD2. Trimming removed 0 bases from V and 4 bases from J; junction bases left unmatched: 5. CDR1 KGHSH and CDR2 LQKENI come from the germline V gene. CDR3 size: 15 residues. CDR3 sequence (DNA): TGTGCCAGCTCACCACCGGTTAGCGGGAATTACGAGCAGTACTTC. This translates into CASSPPVSGNYEQYF.

The rearrangement links TRBV30 to TRBJ2-1; no definite D call. V lost 2 bases and J 6 bases, leaving 14 bases between the germline ends. The CDR3 is made up of 14 amino acids. From germline, CDR1 is GTSNPN and CDR2 SVGIG (reference sequence). The CDR3 loop is CAWSIGGTTNEQFF. As DNA, the CDR3 is TGTGCCTGGAGTATCGGCGGAACTACCAATGAGCAGTTCTTC.

The chain employs TRBV11-2 and TRBJ1-1; D perhaps matches TRBD1 (6 bases). The V end was cut by 4 bases, the J end by 4 bases, with 25 bases between. Germline assignment: CDR1 SGHAT and CDR2 FQNNGV. The CDR3 extends over 18 amino acids. This chain's CDR3 is CASSSGAIGGVLRTEAFF. The DNA of the CDR3 is TGTGCCAGCAGCTCAGGGGCGATAGGGGGAGTTTTGCGCACTGAAGCTTTCTTT.

V usage is TRBV27 and J usage is TRBJ1-1; no clear D. There are 15 residues in the CDR3. The V end lost 2 bases, the J end lost 0 bases, and 10 bases lay between the germline ends. Germline V gene lookup returns CDR1 MNHEY and CDR2 SMNVEV (reference sequence). Written as DNA, the CDR3 is TGTGCCAGCAGTTTAAGGCCCCGAATGAACACTGAAGCTTTCTTT. Encoded protein: CASSLRPRMNTEAFF.

The CDR3 spells CASSDPKRRAQYF. CDR3 DNA sequence: TGTGCCAGCAGCGACCCCAAGAGGAGGGCCCAGTACTTC. The chain uses TRBV6-5 and TRBJ2-5; tentative D call: TRBD2 (6 bases). CDR1 is MNHEY, CDR2 SVGAGI, per germline. CDR3 length equals 13 residues. V was trimmed by 6 bases and J by 9 bases, leaving 17 bases between them.

The chain combines TRBV5-1 with TRBJ1-1, with no clear D. This CDR3 contains 14 residues. Looked up from germline, CDR1 is SGHRS and CDR2 is YFSETQ. Trimming shortened V by 0 bases and J by 1 base, and 7 bases separated the two germline ends. CDR3 coding DNA: TGCGCCAGCAGCTTGGTCTCAGCGAACACTGAAGCTTTCTTT. It is translated as CASSLVSANTEAFF.

A few counts support this clone. This chain uses TRBV5-4 with TRBJ2-1; 14 nucleotides line up with TRBD2. There are 15 residues in the CDR3. Losses at the gene ends were 4 bases for V and 6 bases for J; bases not matched to a gene: 3. Germline CDR1 reads SGHNT; CDR2 reads YYREEE (reference sequence). The DNA for the CDR3 is TGTGCCAGCAGCGGGGGACTAGCGGGAGTCAATGAGCAGTTCTTC. Protein sequence: CASSGGLAGVNEQFF.

CDR3 loop: CASGERGKLFF. The CDR3 nucleotides read TGTGCCAGCGGGGAGAGAGGAAAACTGTTTTTT. The chain employs TRBV5-4 and TRBJ1-4; D is undetermined. Germline CDR1 reads SGHNT; CDR2 reads YYREEE (reference sequence). The CDR3 is 11 amino acids. V lost 7 bases and J 10 bases, leaving 11 bases between the germline ends.

V gene TRBV6-1 combines with J gene TRBJ2-1, with a tentative D call TRBD2 (6 bases). Germline V lookup: CDR1 MNHNS, CDR2 SASEGT. The CDR3 contains 15 residues. Trimming cost V 5 bases and J 6 bases, with 17 bases left between them. The CDR3 loop is CASSLQAGGLNEQFF. CDR3 bases: TGTGCCAGCAGTCTACAGGCCGGGGGTCTCAATGAGCAGTTCTTC.

J is TRBJ1-4 and V is TRBV5-1; perhaps TRBD1 as D (6 bases). Germline-derived CDR1 and CDR2 are SGHRS and YFSETQ. V lost 0 bases to trimming and J lost 3 bases, with 18 bases between them. CDR3 length: 18 residues. CDR3 amino acids: CASSLGARGRTANEKLFF. DNA for the CDR3: TGCGCCAGCAGCTTGGGGGCGCGGGGGAGGACAGCTAATGAAAAACTGTTTTTT.

The V gene is TRBV4-2, the J gene TRBJ1-2; D might be TRBD1 (6 bases). Trimming pared 2 bases from V and 4 bases from J, leaving 17 bases between. The CDR3 covers 16 residues. In germline, CDR1 is LGHNA, CDR2 YNFKEQ. The CDR3 DNA follows: TGTGCCAGCAGCCAAAGGTCAGGGGATTTGGGCTATGGCTACACCTTC. Amino acid sequence: CASSQRSGDLGYGYTF.

CDR3 region: CASSRDFPNSYEQYF. In DNA form, the CDR3 reads TGTGCCAGCAGTCGGGACTTCCCCAACTCCTACGAGCAGTACTTC. The rearrangement uses TRBV27 and TRBJ2-7; weak D call: TRBD2 (6 bases). CDR3 length equals 15 residues. Germline-derived CDR1 and CDR2 are MNHEY and SMNVEV (reference sequence). V was pared by 5 bases and J by 0 bases, with 14 bases between.

V is TRBV30 and J is TRBJ1-2; unclear D gene. Germline V gene sequence: CDR1 GTSNPN, CDR2 SVGIG (reference sequence). V lost 1 base and J lost 1, with 4 bases in between. This CDR3 has 12 amino acids. CDR3 in DNA: TGTGCCTGGAGTGCGGGTAACTATGGCTACACCTTC. Its protein is CAWSAGNYGYTF.

This rearrangement joins TRBV5-4 to TRBJ2-7, with D tentatively TRBD1 (6 bases). Germline V lookup: CDR1 SGHNT, CDR2 YYREEE (reference sequence). The CDR3 contains 14 residues. The V end was cut by 4 bases, the J end by 0 bases, with 11 bases between. The CDR3 DNA follows: TGTGCCAGCAGCCAAGGACAGAGCTCCTACGAGCAGTACTTC. Encoded protein: CASSQGQSSYEQYF.

In this sample, this clone turned up a few times. The rearrangement joins TRBV2 to TRBJ2-7, with a weak D call TRBD1 (6 bases). The CDR3 runs to 13 residues. Per the germline V gene, CDR1 is SNHLY and CDR2 is FYNNEI. The V and J ends lost 6 bases and 3 bases respectively, with 12 bases between them. CDR3 residues: CASRGDTSYEQYF. In DNA form, the CDR3 reads TGTGCCAGCAGAGGGGACACTAGCTACGAGCAGTACTTC.

The chain has TRBV2 and TRBJ2-7; possibly TRBD1 for D (7 bases). The CDR3 runs to 15 residues. Trimming took 1 base from V and 5 from J, leaving 15 bases between them. CDR1 and CDR2 (germline): SNHLY, FYNNEI. The CDR3, as DNA: TGTGCCAGCAGTGAAGGAGCAGGGGGGTTCGACGAGCAGTACTTC. It yields the protein CASSEGAGGFDEQYF.

The chain uses TRBV19 and TRBJ2-3; 8 bases are a match to TRBD1. Germline V CDR1 and CDR2: LNHDA, SQIVND (reference sequence). Trimming took 6 bases from V and 0 from J; bases not matched to a gene: 2. The CDR3 extends over 14 amino acids. CDR3 protein: CASSWDRSTDTQYF. The CDR3 DNA reads as TGTGCCAGTAGCTGGGACAGGAGCACAGATACGCAGTATTTT.

This chain uses TRBV6-5 with TRBJ2-1; 12 bases are shared with TRBD2. CDR1 MNHEY and CDR2 SVGAGI come from the germline V gene. The junction had 2 bases not matched to a gene; V was cut back by 10 bases and J by 4 bases. CDR3 length: 13 residues. The CDR3: CATSGGAYNEQFF. In DNA, the CDR3 is TGTGCCACTAGCGGGGGGGCTTACAATGAGCAGTTCTTC.

The chain recombines TRBV4-1 with TRBJ1-3; a weak D match, TRBD1 (5 bases). The germline CDR1 and CDR2 sequences are MGHRA and YSYEKL. Trimming stripped 1 base from V and 8 bases from J, with 21 bases between. The CDR3 sequence is 17 residues long. The CDR3, as DNA: TGCGCCAGCAGCCAAGCCCCCTTTGGGACGCTGAACGACACCATATATTTT. This translates into CASSQAPFGTLNDTIYF.

J is TRBJ1-2 and V is TRBV2, with unresolved D. Trimming shortened V by 6 bases and J by 0 bases, and 11 bases separated the two germline ends. This CDR3 has 14 amino acids. CDR1 is SNHLY and CDR2 is FYNNEI in the germline V gene. CDR3 protein: CASSLDSSNYGYTF. Written as DNA, the CDR3 is TGTGCCAGCAGCCTTGATTCATCTAACTATGGCTACACCTTC. The whole variable domain, filled in from reference TRBV2 and TRBJ1-2, reads EPEVTQTPSHQVTQMGQEVILRCVPISNHLYFYWYRQILGQKVEFLVSFYNNEISEKSEIFDDQFSVERPDGSNFTLKIRSTKLEDSAMYFCASSLDSSNYGYTFGSGTRLTVV.

CDR3 in DNA: TGCGCCAGCAGCTTGGCCTGGGGCTCGGGAGAGACCCAGTACTTC. Amino acids: CASSLAWGSGETQYF. This chain connects TRBV5-1 to TRBJ2-5; a weak D match, TRBD1 (5 bases). Trimming shortened V by 0 bases and J by 4 bases, and 13 bases separated the two germline ends. The germline gives CDR1 SGHRS, CDR2 YFSETQ. The CDR3 has 15 amino acids. The full variable domain, completed using reference TRBV5-1 and TRBJ2-5, is KAGVTQTPRYLIKTRGQQVTLSCSPISGHRSVSWYQQTPGQGLQFLFEYFSETQRNKGNFPGRFSGRQFSNSRSEMNVSTLELGDSALYLCASSLAWGSGETQYFGPGTRLLVL.